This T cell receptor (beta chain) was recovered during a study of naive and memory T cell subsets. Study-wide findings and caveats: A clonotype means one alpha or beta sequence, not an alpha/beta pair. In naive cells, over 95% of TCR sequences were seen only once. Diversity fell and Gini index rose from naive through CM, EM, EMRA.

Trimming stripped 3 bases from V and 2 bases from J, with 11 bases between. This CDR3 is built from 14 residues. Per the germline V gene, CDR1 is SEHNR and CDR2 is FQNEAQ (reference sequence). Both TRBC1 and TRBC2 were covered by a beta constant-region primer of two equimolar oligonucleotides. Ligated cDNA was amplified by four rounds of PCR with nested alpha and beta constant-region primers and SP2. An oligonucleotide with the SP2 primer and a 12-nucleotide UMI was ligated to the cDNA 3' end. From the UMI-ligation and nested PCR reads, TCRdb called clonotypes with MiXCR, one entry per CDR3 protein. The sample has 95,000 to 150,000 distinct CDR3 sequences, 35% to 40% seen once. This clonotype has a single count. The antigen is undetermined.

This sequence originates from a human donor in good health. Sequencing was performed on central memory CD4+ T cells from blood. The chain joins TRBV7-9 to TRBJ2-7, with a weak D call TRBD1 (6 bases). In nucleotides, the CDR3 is TGTGCCAGCAGCTTCGGACAGCAAGCCTACGAGCAGTACTTC. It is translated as CASSFGQQAYEQYF.